Listed below are T cell receptor beta chains from one sample, sequenced in a study of T-cell memory formation after mild COVID-19. MiXCR was run by TCRdb on the 5' RACE reads, yielding one entry per CDR3 protein. Among 65,000 to 90,000 distinct CDR3 sequences listed, 11% to 15% were seen once. The sequenced sample was PBMCs or a T cell subset sorted from them (not recorded which). Every receptor here comes from an adult woman who had mild COVID-19 (a few samples of this study predate the infection). Cell type and time point are not known. CDR3s include the opening cysteine and the closing phenylalanine or tryptophan. The order of the fields is J gene, V gene, D gene, clone size, CDR3 protein, CDR3 DNA. D genes are given only for firm matches. Expanded clones get a size class; other rows say once, few or many, or leave the size out.

TRBJ2-1	TRBV7-8	TRBD1	few	CASSLAGTGKREGYNEQFF	TGTGCCAGCAGCTTAGCCGGGACAGGGAAGAGAGAAGGATACAATGAGCAGTTCTTC
TRBJ1-6	TRBV12-3/TRBV12-4	.	many	CASSLAGPVAPSPLHF	TGTGCCAGCAGTTTAGCCGGGCCGGTCGCTCCATCACCCCTCCACTTT
TRBJ2-2	TRBV6-5	TRBD2	.	CASRLRPSSGGATGELFF	TGTGCCAGCAGGCTAAGGCCATCTAGCGGGGGGGCAACCGGGGAGCTGTTTTTT
TRBJ2-4	TRBV13	.	.	CASSREEGNIQYF	TGTGCCAGCAGCAGGGAGGAGGGGAACATTCAGTACTTC
TRBJ1-1	TRBV24-1	.	.	CATSSGGPYTEAFF	TGTGCCACCAGTTCAGGAGGGCCTTACACTGAAGCTTTCTTT
TRBJ2-3	TRBV5-1	.	many	CASSFPDGPDTQYF	TGCGCCAGCAGCTTCCCCGACGGTCCAGATACGCAGTATTTT
TRBJ2-1	TRBV7-9	.	.	CASSPSGTGYNEQFF	TGTGCCAGCAGCCCCTCCGGGACTGGCTACAATGAGCAGTTCTTC
TRBJ2-3	TRBV6-5	.	.	CASSYSGDSPDTQYF	TGTGCCAGCAGTTACTCCGGCGACAGTCCAGATACGCAGTATTTT
TRBJ1-1	TRBV24-1	.	.	CATSNPGPEAFF	TGTGCCACCAGTAATCCGGGTCCTGAAGCTTTCTTT
TRBJ1-2	TRBV20-1	.	.	CTPGVYGYTF	TGCACCCCCGGGGTCTATGGCTACACCTTC
TRBJ2-2	TRBV7-9	.	.	CASSLFGNTGELFF	TGTGCCAGCAGCTTATTTGGGAACACCGGGGAGCTGTTTTTT